Shown below are 10 T cell receptor beta chains from a single sample sequenced in a study of cytomegalovirus exposure and HLA in healthy donors. PCR employed 60 Vbeta and 13 Jbeta primers. Data came from immunoSEQ multiplex PCR; TCRdb stores just in-frame clones and leaves some out. The sample totals some 55,000 clones. The sample consisted of PBMCs. The receptors were gathered from a woman in her thirties or forties in good health and CMV-seronegative.

V and J are TRBV30 and TRBJ2-5; 8 bases agree with TRBD1. There are 15 residues in the CDR3. J gave up 5 bases and V 2 bases, and 10 bases lay outside the gene matches. Germline values: CDR1 GTSNPN, CDR2 SVGIG (reference sequence). CDR3 bases: TGTGCCTGGAGTCCAGGACAGGGATTGATGGAGACCCAGTACTTC. Its translation: CAWSPGQGLMETQYF.

This chain connects TRBV11-3 to TRBJ2-2; D is unclear. CDR1 and CDR2 from the germline V gene are SGHNT and YENEEA. The V and J ends lost 5 bases and 1 base respectively, with 11 bases between them. This CDR3 spans 15 amino acids. This CDR3 is CASSPTDKNTGELFF. The CDR3 DNA reads as TGTGCCAGCAGCCCAACAGACAAGAACACCGGGGAGCTGTTTTTT.

The chain employs TRBV5-1 and TRBJ1-6; D is unclear. Germline assignment: CDR1 SGHRS and CDR2 YFSETQ. The CDR3 contains 15 residues. Between the trimmed V and J ends, which lost 0 bases and 7 bases, there was a span of 11 bases. The DNA of the CDR3 is TGCGCCAGCAGCTTGGTAGCAGAGCCCAATTCACCCCTCCACTTT. Residues: CASSLVAEPNSPLHF.

The rearrangement uses TRBV2 and TRBJ1-3; no reliable D call. The CDR3 contains 13 residues. V lost 6 bases, J lost 4 bases, and 10 bases lay in between. Germline-derived CDR1 and CDR2 are SNHLY and FYNNEI. The CDR3 loop is CASSLDIGNTIYF. As DNA, the CDR3 is TGTGCCAGCAGCCTCGACATAGGAAACACCATATATTTT.

The genes are TRBV28 and TRBJ2-7, with TRBD1 identical over 9 bases. Trimming cost V 6 bases and J 2 bases; bases outside gene matches: 8. The germline CDR1 and CDR2 sequences are MDHEN and SYDVKM. This CDR3 contains 15 residues. CDR3 bases: TGTGCCAGCAGCTTAGCCGGGACAGGGCCCTACGAGCAGTACTTC. It specifies CASSLAGTGPYEQYF. The variable domain in full, with the rest retrieved from reference TRBV28 and TRBJ2-7, is DVKVTQSSRYLVKRTGEKVFLECVQDMDHENMFWYRQDPGLGLRLIYFSYDVKMKEKGDIPEGYSVSREKKERFSLILESASTNQTSMYLCASSLAGTGPYEQYFGPGTRLTVT.

The chain joins TRBV5-4 to TRBJ2-2; 7 bases align to TRBD2. Germline CDR1 and CDR2: SGHNT and YYREEE (reference sequence). The V segment lost 0 bases and the J segment 1 base; nucleotides outside the gene matches: 3. This CDR3 region has 16 residues. The CDR3 region is CASSLEAGRNTGELFF. CDR3 coding DNA: TGTGCCAGCAGCTTGGAAGCGGGGAGGAACACCGGGGAGCTGTTTTTT.

V usage is TRBV5-1 and J usage is TRBJ2-3; 7 bases align to TRBD2. This CDR3 has 16 residues. Trimming at V came to 0 bases and at J to 0 bases, leaving 4 bases not matched to a gene. The germline gives CDR1 SGHRS, CDR2 YFSETQ. This CDR3 is CASSLGASGSTDTQYF. CDR3 DNA sequence: TGCGCCAGCAGCTTGGGCGCTAGCGGTAGCACAGATACGCAGTATTTT. Supplemented by reference TRBV5-1 and TRBJ2-3, the full variable domain reads KAGVTQTPRYLIKTRGQQVTLSCSPISGHRSVSWYQQTPGQGLQFLFEYFSETQRNKGNFPGRFSGRQFSNSRSEMNVSTLELGDSALYLCASSLGASGSTDTQYFGPGTRLTVL.

The gene calls are TRBV28 and TRBJ1-2; TRBD1 aligns across 7 bases. With V trimmed by 1 base and J by 3 bases, 5 bases remained unmatched. Per germline, CDR1 MDHEN and CDR2 SYDVKM. The CDR3 runs to 15 residues. The CDR3 DNA reads TGTGCCAGCAGTTTATCGGGACAGTCATACTATGGCTACACCTTC. Its protein product is CASSLSGQSYYGYTF.

The CDR3 DNA reads TGTGCCAGCAGCAGCCCGACAGGGGGCTTCAACAATGAGCAGTTCTTC. Its translation is CASSSPTGGFNNEQFF. This chain connects TRBV9 to TRBJ2-1; TRBD1 matches at 10 bases. J gave up 5 bases and V 4 bases, and 9 bases lay outside the gene matches. Germline assignment: CDR1 SGDLS and CDR2 YYNGEE. The CDR3 runs to 16 residues.

V gene TRBV11-3 combines with J gene TRBJ2-1, with D uncertain. CDR1 SGHNT and CDR2 YENEEA come from the germline V gene. Trimming took off 0 bases at V and 10 bases at J, with 10 bases between the two ends. The CDR3 consists of 13 residues. This CDR3 reads CASSLERTTEQFF. The CDR3 DNA follows: TGTGCCAGCAGCTTAGAGAGAACGACAGAGCAGTTCTTC.